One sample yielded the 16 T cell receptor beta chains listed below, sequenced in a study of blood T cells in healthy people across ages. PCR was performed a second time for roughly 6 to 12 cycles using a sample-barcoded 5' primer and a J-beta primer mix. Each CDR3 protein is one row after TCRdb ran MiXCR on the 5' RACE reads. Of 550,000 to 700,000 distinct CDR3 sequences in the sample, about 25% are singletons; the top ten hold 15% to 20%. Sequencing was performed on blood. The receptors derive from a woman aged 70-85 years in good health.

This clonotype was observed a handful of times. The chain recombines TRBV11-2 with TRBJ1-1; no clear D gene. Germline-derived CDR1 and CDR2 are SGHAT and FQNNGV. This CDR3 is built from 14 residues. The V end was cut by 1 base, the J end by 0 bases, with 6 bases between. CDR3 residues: CASSLVRLNTEAFF. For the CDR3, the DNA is TGTGCCAGCAGCTTAGTTCGGTTGAACACTGAAGCTTTCTTT.

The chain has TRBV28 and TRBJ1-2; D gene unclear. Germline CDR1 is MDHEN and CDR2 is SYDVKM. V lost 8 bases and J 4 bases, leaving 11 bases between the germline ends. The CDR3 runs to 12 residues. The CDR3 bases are TGTGCCAGCGACGCGGGGTCCTATGGCTACACCTTC. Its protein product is CASDAGSYGYTF.

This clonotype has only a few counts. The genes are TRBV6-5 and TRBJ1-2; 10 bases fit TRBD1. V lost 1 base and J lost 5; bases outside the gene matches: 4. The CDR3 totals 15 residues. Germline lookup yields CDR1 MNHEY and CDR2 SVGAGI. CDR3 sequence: CASSYLDRGGYGYTF. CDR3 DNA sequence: TGTGCCAGCAGTTACTTGGACAGGGGGGGATATGGCTACACCTTC.

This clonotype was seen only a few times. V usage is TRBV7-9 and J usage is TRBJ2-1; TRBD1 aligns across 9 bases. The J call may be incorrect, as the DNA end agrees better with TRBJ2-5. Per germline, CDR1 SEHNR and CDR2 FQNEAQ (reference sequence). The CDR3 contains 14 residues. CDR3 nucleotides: TGTGCCAGCAGCCACCGGGACAGGGAGTTTGTCCAGTACTTC. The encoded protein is CASSHRDREFVQYF.

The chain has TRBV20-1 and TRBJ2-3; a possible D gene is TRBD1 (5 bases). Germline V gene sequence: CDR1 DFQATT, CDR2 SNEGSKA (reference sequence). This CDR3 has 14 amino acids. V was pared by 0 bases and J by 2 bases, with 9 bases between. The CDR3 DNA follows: TGCAGTGCTAGAGATCAGGACACCACAGATACGCAGTATTTT. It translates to CSARDQDTTDTQYF.

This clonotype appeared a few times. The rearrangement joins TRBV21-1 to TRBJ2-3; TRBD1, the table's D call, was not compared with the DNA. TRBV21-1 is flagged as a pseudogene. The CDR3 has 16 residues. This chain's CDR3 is CASSNNRGRCTDTQYF. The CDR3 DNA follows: TGTGCCAGCAGCAATAACAGGGGGCGTTGCACAGATACGCAGTATTTT.

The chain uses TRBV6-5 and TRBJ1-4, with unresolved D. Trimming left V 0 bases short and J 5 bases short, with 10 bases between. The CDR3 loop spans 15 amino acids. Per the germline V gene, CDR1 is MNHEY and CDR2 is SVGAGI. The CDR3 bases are TGTGCCAGCAGTTACTCCGGGAACCCGAATGAAAAACTGTTTTTT. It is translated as CASSYSGNPNEKLFF.

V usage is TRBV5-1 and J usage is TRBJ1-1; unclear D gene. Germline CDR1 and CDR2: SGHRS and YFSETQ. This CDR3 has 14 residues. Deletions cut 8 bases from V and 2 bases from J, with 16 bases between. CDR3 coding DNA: TGCGCCAGTCAAGTCGGGGTCCCAAACACTGAAGCTTTCTTT. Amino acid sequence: CASQVGVPNTEAFF.

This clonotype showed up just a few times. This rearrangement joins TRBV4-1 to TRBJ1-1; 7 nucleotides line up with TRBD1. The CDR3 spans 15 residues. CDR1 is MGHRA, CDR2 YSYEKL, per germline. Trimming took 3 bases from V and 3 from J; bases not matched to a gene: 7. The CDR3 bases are TGCGCCAGCAGCCATCTCAGGGGGGAGGACACTGAAGCTTTCTTT. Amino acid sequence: CASSHLRGEDTEAFF.

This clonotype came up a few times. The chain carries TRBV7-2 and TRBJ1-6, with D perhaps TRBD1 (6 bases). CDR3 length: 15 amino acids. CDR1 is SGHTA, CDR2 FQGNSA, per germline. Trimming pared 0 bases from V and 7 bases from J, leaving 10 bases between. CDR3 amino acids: CASSLATGTNSPLHF. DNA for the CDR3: TGTGCCAGCAGCTTAGCAACAGGGACGAATTCACCCCTCCACTTT.

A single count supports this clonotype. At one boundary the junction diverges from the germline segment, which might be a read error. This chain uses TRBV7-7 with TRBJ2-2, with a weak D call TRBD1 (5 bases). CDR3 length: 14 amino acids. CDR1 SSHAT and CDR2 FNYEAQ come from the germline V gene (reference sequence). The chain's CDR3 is CASSSDINTGELFF. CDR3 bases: TGTGCTAGCAGCTCGGACATCAACACCGGGGAGCTGTTTTTT.

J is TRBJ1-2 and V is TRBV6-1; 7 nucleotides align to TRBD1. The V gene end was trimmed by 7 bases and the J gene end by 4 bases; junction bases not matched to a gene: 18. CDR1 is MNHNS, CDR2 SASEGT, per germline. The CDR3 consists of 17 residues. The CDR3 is CASTHKREQGPTYGYTF. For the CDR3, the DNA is TGTGCCAGCACTCACAAAAGGGAACAGGGGCCAACCTATGGCTACACCTTC.

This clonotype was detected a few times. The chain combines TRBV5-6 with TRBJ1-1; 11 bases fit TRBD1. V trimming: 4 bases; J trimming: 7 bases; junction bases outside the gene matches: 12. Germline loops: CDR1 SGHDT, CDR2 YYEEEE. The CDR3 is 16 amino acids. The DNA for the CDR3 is TGTGCCAGCAGCCCGGACAGGGGGCGCGGGCTAGGTGAAGCTTTCTTT. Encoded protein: CASSPDRGRGLGEAFF.

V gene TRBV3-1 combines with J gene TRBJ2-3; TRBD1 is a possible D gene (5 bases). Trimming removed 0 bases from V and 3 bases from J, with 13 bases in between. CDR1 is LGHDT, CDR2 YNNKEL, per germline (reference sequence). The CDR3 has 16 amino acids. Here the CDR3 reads CASSQEWGRATDTQYF. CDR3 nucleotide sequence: TGTGCCAGCAGCCAAGAATGGGGCAGGGCGACAGATACGCAGTATTTT.

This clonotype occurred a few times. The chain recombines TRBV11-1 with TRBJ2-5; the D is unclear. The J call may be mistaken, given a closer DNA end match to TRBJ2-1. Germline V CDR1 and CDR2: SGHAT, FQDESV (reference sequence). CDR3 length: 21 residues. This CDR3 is CASSNVLMSTLRMIQQNEQFF. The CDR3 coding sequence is TGTGCCAGCAGTAATGTATTAATGAGCACTCTTAGAATGATACAACAGAATGAGCAGTTCTTC.

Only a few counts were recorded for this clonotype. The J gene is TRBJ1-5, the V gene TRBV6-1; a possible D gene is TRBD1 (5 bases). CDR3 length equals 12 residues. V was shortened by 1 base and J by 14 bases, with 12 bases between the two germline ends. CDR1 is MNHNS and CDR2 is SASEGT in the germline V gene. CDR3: CASSEGQQVEHF. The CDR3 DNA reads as TGTGCCAGCAGTGAAGGACAGCAGGTTGAGCATTTT.